The 28 T cell receptor beta chains in this list originate from one sample, sequenced in a study of cytomegalovirus exposure and HLA in healthy donors. A multiplex PCR was run with 60 Vbeta primers and 13 Jbeta primers. TCRdb's table, derived via immunoSEQ multiplex PCR, lists solely in-frame clones and lacks some. The sample lists fewer than 200,000 clones; 60% to 85% were seen once. What was sequenced was PBMCs. All receptors come from a man aged 25 to 40 in good health and CMV-seropositive.

This chain links TRBV19 with TRBJ2-7; 9 bases fit TRBD1. The CDR3 loop spans 14 amino acids. In germline, CDR1 is LNHDA, CDR2 SQIVND (reference sequence). J was trimmed by 3 bases and V by 6 bases; bases with no gene match: 6. The CDR3 is CASSSTGGGYEQYF. In nucleotides, the CDR3 is TGTGCCAGTAGCTCGACAGGGGGAGGCTACGAGCAGTACTTC.

In regard to this clone: Other DNA variants within this sample encode the same CDR3. J is TRBJ2-7 and V is TRBV27; TRBD1 is a possible D gene (6 bases). Germline-derived CDR1 and CDR2 are MNHEY and SMNVEV (reference sequence). With 2 bases removed from V and 0 bases from J, the gap between germline ends came to 11 bases. The CDR3 runs to 15 residues. DNA of the CDR3: TGTGCCAGCAGTTTAAGGGGGTCTAGCTCCTACGAGCAGTACTTC. Its translation is CASSLRGSSSYEQYF.

V usage is TRBV6-5 and J usage is TRBJ2-1, with 7 bases aligning to TRBD2. Germline trimming cut 5 bases from V and 12 bases from J; bases unmatched to any gene: 16. The CDR3 is 15 amino acids. Germline CDR1 is MNHEY and CDR2 is SVGAGI. The DNA for the CDR3 is TGTGCCAGCAGTCAAACGGGACTACATCGTCTTGGGCAGTTCTTC. Its translation is CASSQTGLHRLGQFF.

The chain couples TRBV27 to TRBJ2-7; 7 bases are a match to TRBD1. Germline V gene data show CDR1 as MNHEY and CDR2 as SMNVEV (reference sequence). This CDR3 is 14 amino acids long. The V segment lost 6 bases and the J segment 2 bases; nucleotides outside the gene matches: 7. CDR3 DNA sequence: TGTGCCAGCAGCCCCCGGGACAGTGCCTACGAGCAGTACTTC. Translated: CASSPRDSAYEQYF.

The rearrangement uses TRBV12-5 and TRBJ1-2; 9 bases are shared with TRBD1. V shed 2 bases, J shed 4 bases, and the junction held 5 bases outside the gene matches. Germline CDR1 and CDR2: LGHNT and FRNRAP. The CDR3 consists of 15 residues. CDR3 in amino acids: CASGLLTGGAYGYTF. As DNA, the CDR3 is TGTGCTAGTGGTTTGCTGACAGGGGGGGCCTATGGCTACACCTTC.

This chain links TRBV6-5 with TRBJ2-2; tentative D call: TRBD1 (6 bases). The CDR3 is made up of 15 amino acids. The V end was cut by 2 bases, the J end by 4 bases, with 11 bases between. Looked up from germline, CDR1 is MNHEY and CDR2 is SVGAGI. CDR3 sequence: CASSYTLGGTGELFF. CDR3 coding DNA: TGTGCCAGCAGTTACACCCTAGGGGGCACCGGGGAGCTGTTTTTT.

The chain recombines TRBV4-2 with TRBJ2-7, with 12 bases that match TRBD2. V was pared by 0 bases and J by 7 bases, with 4 bases of the junction left unmatched. The germline V gene has CDR1 LGHNA and CDR2 YNFKEQ. This CDR3 is 15 amino acids long. The CDR3 DNA reads as TGTGCCAGCAGCCAAGACTGGCTAGCGGGGGGGGAGCAGTACTTC. Translation: CASSQDWLAGGEQYF.

This clone was counted a few times. The chain has TRBV29-1 and TRBJ1-2; TRBD1 matches at 11 bases. The V and J ends lost 6 bases and 6 bases, in that order; junction bases with no gene match: 6. CDR1 is SQVTM and CDR2 is ANQGSEA in the germline V gene. The CDR3 has 13 amino acids. CDR3: CSVRTGGIDGYTF. CDR3 DNA sequence: TGCAGCGTCCGGACAGGGGGCATTGATGGCTACACCTTC.

V is TRBV30 and J is TRBJ2-5; D might be TRBD1 (6 bases). With 0 bases removed from V and 1 base from J, the gap between germline ends came to 12 bases. The germline gives CDR1 GTSNPN, CDR2 SVGIG (reference sequence). This CDR3 spans 15 amino acids. CDR3 coding DNA: TGTGCCTGGAGTGTATTCGTGGACAGCCAAGAGACCCAGTACTTC. Its translation is CAWSVFVDSQETQYF.

The chain joins TRBV30 to TRBJ1-1; D not resolved. CDR3 length: 14 amino acids. Deletions cut 2 bases from V and 0 bases from J, with 10 bases between. The germline gives CDR1 GTSNPN, CDR2 SVGIG (reference sequence). The CDR3 here is CAWSISNLNTEAFF. In nucleotides, the CDR3 is TGTGCCTGGAGTATTAGTAACCTGAACACTGAAGCTTTCTTT.

V gene TRBV29-1 combines with J gene TRBJ1-1; TRBD1 is a possible D gene (6 bases). Trimming took 1 base from V and 1 from J, leaving 7 bases between them. The length of the CDR3 is 13 residues. Germline CDR1 SQVTM, CDR2 ANQGSEA. This CDR3 reads CSVEGTENTEAFF. In DNA form, the CDR3 reads TGCAGCGTTGAAGGGACAGAGAACACTGAAGCTTTCTTT.

This rearrangement joins TRBV6-5 to TRBJ1-2, with a possible D match to TRBD1 (6 bases). The CDR3 is 12 amino acids. Trimming took off 4 bases at V and 13 bases at J, with 16 bases between the two ends. Germline-derived CDR1 and CDR2 are MNHEY and SVGAGI. CDR3 in amino acids: CASSSQPGQGTF. The CDR3 bases are TGTGCCAGCAGTTCACAGCCGGGACAAGGCACCTTC.

The sample holds one count of this clone. The DNA for the CDR3 is TGTGCCAGCAGTTTCAGGGCTAATTCACCCCTCCACTTT. It is translated as CASSFRANSPLHF. The rearrangement links TRBV28 to TRBJ1-6; perhaps TRBD1 as D (5 bases). The CDR3 is made up of 13 amino acids. V lost 3 bases and J lost 6, with 6 bases in between. The V gene's germline CDR1 is MDHEN and CDR2 SYDVKM.

The rearrangement uses TRBV7-6 and TRBJ2-1, with TRBD2 matching 10 bases. CDR3 length: 16 amino acids. The J segment lost 4 bases and the V segment lost 1 base, leaving 4 bases of the junction unmatched. Germline values: CDR1 SGHVS, CDR2 FNYEAQ. The CDR3 sequence is CASSLEAGGRYNEQFF. In DNA form, the CDR3 reads TGTGCCAGCAGCTTAGAAGCGGGGGGGAGATACAATGAGCAGTTCTTC.

V and J are TRBV28 and TRBJ1-4, with D uncertain. CDR1 MDHEN and CDR2 SYDVKM come from the germline V gene. The length of the CDR3 is 14 residues. Trimming cost V 5 bases and J 1 base, with 8 bases left between them. CDR3 nucleotides: TGTGCCAGCAGTGGGCCGAGAACTAATGAAAAACTGTTTTTT. It encodes CASSGPRTNEKLFF.

The rearrangement links TRBV19 to TRBJ2-3; 9 bases map to TRBD2. The germline V gene encodes CDR1 LNHDA and CDR2 SQIVND (reference sequence). Trimming at V came to 7 bases and at J to 6 bases, leaving 8 bases not matched to a gene. The CDR3 consists of 14 residues. CDR3 bases: TGTGCCAGTAAATCCGGCGGGGGGGCGGATACGCAGTATTTT. Protein sequence: CASKSGGGADTQYF.

The V call is TRBV19, the J call TRBJ2-7; D is unresolved. The V gene lost 1 base and the J gene lost 6 bases, with 4 bases spanning the gap. Germline values: CDR1 LNHDA, CDR2 SQIVND (reference sequence). The CDR3 is 11 residues long. DNA of the CDR3: TGTGCCAGTAGTATAGCCTCCGAGCAGTACTTC. Amino acids: CASSIASEQYF.

The V and J genes are TRBV6-5 and TRBJ2-1; a weak D match, TRBD2 (6 bases). V was cut by 3 bases and J by 0 bases, with 9 bases left in between. The CDR3 runs 15 residues. Germline CDR1 is MNHEY and CDR2 is SVGAGI. The CDR3 region has the DNA TGTGCCAGCAGTTATGCGGGGAGCTCCTACAATGAGCAGTTCTTC. As protein: CASSYAGSSYNEQFF.

V usage is TRBV7-9 and J usage is TRBJ2-7, with 8 nucleotides matching TRBD2. Germline lookup yields CDR1 SEHNR and CDR2 FQNEAQ (reference sequence). This CDR3 contains 15 residues. V dropped 1 base and J dropped 7; count of bases not matched to a gene: 9. CDR3 bases: TGTGCCAGCAGCTTAGATGCGGGGGGCCCTGGGGAGCAGTACTTC. As protein: CASSLDAGGPGEQYF.

The gene calls are TRBV18 and TRBJ1-4; D is possibly TRBD1 (6 bases). V lost 0 bases and J 7 bases, leaving 12 bases between the germline ends. CDR3 length: 15 amino acids. CDR1 and CDR2 from the germline V gene are KGHSH and LQKENI. CDR3 in amino acids: CASSPPGGLSEKLFF. CDR3 DNA: TGTGCCAGCTCACCACCGGGGGGGCTGAGTGAAAAACTGTTTTTT.

This clone was counted once. This chain links TRBV5-4 with TRBJ1-6; TRBD1 matches at 10 bases. The junction had 8 bases not matched to a gene; V was cut back by 4 bases and J by 10 bases. The CDR3 is 15 amino acids. Germline assignment: CDR1 SGHNT and CDR2 YYREEE (reference sequence). The CDR3 reads CASSTRDRGRSPLHF. In DNA form, the CDR3 reads TGTGCCAGCAGCACCCGGGACAGGGGCAGATCACCCCTCCACTTT.

The chain carries TRBV5-1 and TRBJ2-7; TRBD1 might be the D (6 bases). Germline loops: CDR1 SGHRS, CDR2 YFSETQ. CDR3 length: 15 amino acids. Trimming removed 5 bases from V and 1 base from J, with 16 bases in between. The CDR3: CASSTTGLRSYEQYF. The DNA for the CDR3 is TGCGCCAGCAGTACTACAGGGCTAAGGTCCTACGAGCAGTACTTC.

The chain joins TRBV28 to TRBJ1-1; D not resolved. The CDR3 has 11 amino acids. Trimming took 5 bases from V and 7 from J, leaving 8 bases between them. Germline V gives CDR1 MDHEN, CDR2 SYDVKM. The CDR3, as DNA: TGTGCCAGCAGTCCAAGACATGAAGCTTTCTTT. It specifies CASSPRHEAFF.

The chain combines TRBV4-2 with TRBJ1-5, with D possibly TRBD1 on 6 matching bases. CDR3 length: 15 amino acids. Germline V gives CDR1 LGHNA, CDR2 YNFKEQ. V lost 0 bases to trimming and J lost 7 bases, with 13 bases between them. CDR3 bases: TGTGCCAGCAGCCAAGATCCAGGGGATAAACAGCCCCAGCATTTT. Translating it yields CASSQDPGDKQPQHF.

This clone has only a few counts. The chain combines TRBV6-1 with TRBJ2-1; the D gene is possibly TRBD1 (5 bases). Germline V gene sequence: CDR1 MNHNS, CDR2 SASEGT. The CDR3 is 14 residues long. The germline V and J ends were trimmed by 3 bases and 8 bases, with 14 bases remaining between them. CDR3 DNA: TGTGCCAGCAGTGAGGTCCAGGGAACCCATGAGCAGTTCTTC. Amino acids: CASSEVQGTHEQFF.

V and J are TRBV7-7 and TRBJ2-3, with a possible D match to TRBD1 (6 bases). The V and J ends lost 10 bases and 3 bases respectively, with 20 bases between them. The germline V gene has CDR1 SSHAT and CDR2 FNYEAQ (reference sequence). The CDR3 is 15 amino acids. The CDR3, as DNA: TGTGCCACCTCCCCACAGGGTGTAGATACAGATACGCAGTATTTT. It encodes CATSPQGVDTDTQYF.

The rearrangement uses TRBV5-6 and TRBJ2-7, with D perhaps TRBD1 (6 bases). Germline lookup yields CDR1 SGHDT and CDR2 YYEEEE. The CDR3 is 15 residues long. V was trimmed by 2 bases and J by 9 bases, leaving 21 bases between them. CDR3 bases: TGTGCCAGCAGCTTCGGACAGACCAAGGGCAGGGCGCAGTACTTC. Translating it yields CASSFGQTKGRAQYF.

In its sample, this clone was seen once. V is TRBV5-1 and J is TRBJ2-3; no clear D. Germline CDR1 reads SGHRS; CDR2 reads YFSETQ. The CDR3 totals 14 residues. Trimming stripped 2 bases from V and 6 bases from J, with 13 bases between. The CDR3 DNA is TGCGCCAGCAGCTTCGAGGAAGCACATGATACGCAGTATTTT. This codes for CASSFEEAHDTQYF.